This T cell receptor beta chain appears in the sequencing data of a study of blood T cell repertoires in COVID-19. Study context: Donors in the United States, Italy and Spain gave samples during acute or convalescent COVID-19. PBMCs, B-cell-depleted T cells, or T cells were the source of the cDNA or gDNA that made up the material.

V lost 5 bases to trimming and J lost 2 bases; unmatched junction nucleotides: 2. This CDR3 region has 13 residues. Original data processing: The authors estimated nucleated cell counts from reference gene primer amplification. Method: immunoSEQ multiplex PCR; TCRdb's copy keeps in-frame clones and lacks some. The V and J calls and clone size were taken over from that table, and D and trimming were inferred from the DNA. The sample gives 100,000 or so clones, roughly 76% of which show up once; around 10% is in the top ten. The rearrangement links TRBV12-3 or TRBV12-4 to TRBJ1-2; 7 positions match TRBD1. This TCR derives from a woman in her 70s with acute or convalescent COVID-19. The source material was peripheral blood. The CDR3 here is CASSVQGNYGYTF. In DNA form, the CDR3 reads TGTGCCAGCAGTGTACAGGGGAACTATGGCTACACCTTC.